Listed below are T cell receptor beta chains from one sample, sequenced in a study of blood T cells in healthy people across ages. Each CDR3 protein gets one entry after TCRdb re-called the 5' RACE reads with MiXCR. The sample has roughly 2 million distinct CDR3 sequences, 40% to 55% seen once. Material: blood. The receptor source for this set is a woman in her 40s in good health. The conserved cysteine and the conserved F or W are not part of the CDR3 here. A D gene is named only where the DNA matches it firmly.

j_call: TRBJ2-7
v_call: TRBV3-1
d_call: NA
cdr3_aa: ASSQDPRGELGYEQY

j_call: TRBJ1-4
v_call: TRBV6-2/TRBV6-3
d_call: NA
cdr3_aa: ASSGHSSNEKLF

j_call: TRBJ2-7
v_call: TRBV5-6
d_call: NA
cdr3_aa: ASNLLDLCYEQY

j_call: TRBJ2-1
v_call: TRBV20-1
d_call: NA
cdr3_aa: SARRGRVASNEQF

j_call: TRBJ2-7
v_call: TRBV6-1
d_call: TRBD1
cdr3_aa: ASSEVGQGYYEQY

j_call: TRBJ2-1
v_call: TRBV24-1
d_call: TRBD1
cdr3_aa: ATSDRARDRASYNEQF

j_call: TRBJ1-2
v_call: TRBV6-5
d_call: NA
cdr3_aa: ASRDGINYGYT

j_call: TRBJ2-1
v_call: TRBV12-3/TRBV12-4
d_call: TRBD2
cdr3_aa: ASSFTSGPYNEQF

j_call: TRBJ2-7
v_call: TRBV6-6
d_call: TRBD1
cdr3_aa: ASSSTGVLSYEQY

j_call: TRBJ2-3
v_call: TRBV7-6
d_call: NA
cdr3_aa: ASSLEFGGSTDTQY

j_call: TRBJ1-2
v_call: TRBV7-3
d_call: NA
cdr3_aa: ASSPGDKGYGYT

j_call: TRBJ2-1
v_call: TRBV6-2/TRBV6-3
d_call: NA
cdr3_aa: ASRPTNNEQF

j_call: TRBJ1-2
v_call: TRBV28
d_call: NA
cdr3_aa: ASSAQTPGYT

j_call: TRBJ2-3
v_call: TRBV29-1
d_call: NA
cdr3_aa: SVDTGGTDTQY

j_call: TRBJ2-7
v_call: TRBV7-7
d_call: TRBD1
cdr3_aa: ASSSPGRQGVYEQY

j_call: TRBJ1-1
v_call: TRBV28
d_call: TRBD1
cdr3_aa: AGKPGTGNTEAF

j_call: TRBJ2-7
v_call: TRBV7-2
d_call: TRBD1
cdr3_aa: ASSIYRGAQY

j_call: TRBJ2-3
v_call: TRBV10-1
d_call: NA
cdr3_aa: ASRGHEAATQY

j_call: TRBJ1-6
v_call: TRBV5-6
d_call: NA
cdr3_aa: ASSLDPRVRENSPLH

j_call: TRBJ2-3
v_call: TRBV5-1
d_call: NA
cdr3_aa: ASSEPESNTDTQY

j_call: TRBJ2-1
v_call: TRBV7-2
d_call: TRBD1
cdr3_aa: ASSWGTGVNEQF

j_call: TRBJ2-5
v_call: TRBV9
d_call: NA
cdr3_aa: ASSVQGYQETQY

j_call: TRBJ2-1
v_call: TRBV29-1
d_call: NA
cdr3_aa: SGETGRYNEQF

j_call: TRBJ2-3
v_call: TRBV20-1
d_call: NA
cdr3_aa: SHRGSVTDTQY

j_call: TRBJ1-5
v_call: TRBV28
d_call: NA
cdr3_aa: ASTPQGFNGQPQH

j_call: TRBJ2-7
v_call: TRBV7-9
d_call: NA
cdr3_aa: ASSPRQGLSSYEQY

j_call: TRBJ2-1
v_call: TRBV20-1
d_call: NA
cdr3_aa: SAREPGGSNNEQF

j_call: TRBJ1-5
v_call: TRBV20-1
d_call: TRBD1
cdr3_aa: SAREGPGQGVYSNQPQH

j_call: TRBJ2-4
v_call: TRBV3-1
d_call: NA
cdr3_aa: ASSQEWGGEQY

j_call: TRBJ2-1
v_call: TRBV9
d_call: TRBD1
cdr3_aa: ASSDSGTGLFSEQF

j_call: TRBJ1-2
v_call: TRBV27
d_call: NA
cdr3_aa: ASSLRHGYGYT

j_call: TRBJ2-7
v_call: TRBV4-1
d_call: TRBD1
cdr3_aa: ASSHKYLRDRGTEQY

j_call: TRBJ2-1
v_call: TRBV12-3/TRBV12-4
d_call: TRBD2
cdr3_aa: ASRRLAGKTYNEQF

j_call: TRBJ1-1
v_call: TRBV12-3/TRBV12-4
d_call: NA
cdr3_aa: ASGSSGVNTEAF

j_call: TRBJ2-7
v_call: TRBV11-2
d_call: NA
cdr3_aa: ASSLNSGAGEQY

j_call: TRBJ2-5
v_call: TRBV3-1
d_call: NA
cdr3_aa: ASSPRGGLQETQY

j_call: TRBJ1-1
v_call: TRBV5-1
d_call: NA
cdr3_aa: ASSLKGPYDTEAF

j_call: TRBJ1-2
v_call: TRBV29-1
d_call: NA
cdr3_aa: SIVIGDRGTYGYT

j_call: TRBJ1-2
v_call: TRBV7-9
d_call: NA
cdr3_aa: ASSLEADGYT

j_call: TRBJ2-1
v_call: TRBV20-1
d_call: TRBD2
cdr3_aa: SASGVGGLADRSSYNEQF

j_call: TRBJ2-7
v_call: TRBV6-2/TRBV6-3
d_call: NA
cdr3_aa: ASRRLKGFSSYEQY

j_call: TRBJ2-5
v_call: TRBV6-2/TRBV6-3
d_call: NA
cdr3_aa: ASSYGESLPDRETQY

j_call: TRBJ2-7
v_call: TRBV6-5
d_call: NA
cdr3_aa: ATRRGREGEQY

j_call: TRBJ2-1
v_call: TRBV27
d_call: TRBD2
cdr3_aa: ASRKSGGTYNEQF

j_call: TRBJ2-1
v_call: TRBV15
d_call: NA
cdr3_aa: ATSPNAYNEQF

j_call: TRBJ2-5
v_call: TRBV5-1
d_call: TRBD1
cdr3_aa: ASSLVRQGGRETQY

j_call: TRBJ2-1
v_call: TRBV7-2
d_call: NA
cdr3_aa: ASSLRSSSYNEQF

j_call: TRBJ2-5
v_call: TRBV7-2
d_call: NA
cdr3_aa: ASSLGVGTKETQY